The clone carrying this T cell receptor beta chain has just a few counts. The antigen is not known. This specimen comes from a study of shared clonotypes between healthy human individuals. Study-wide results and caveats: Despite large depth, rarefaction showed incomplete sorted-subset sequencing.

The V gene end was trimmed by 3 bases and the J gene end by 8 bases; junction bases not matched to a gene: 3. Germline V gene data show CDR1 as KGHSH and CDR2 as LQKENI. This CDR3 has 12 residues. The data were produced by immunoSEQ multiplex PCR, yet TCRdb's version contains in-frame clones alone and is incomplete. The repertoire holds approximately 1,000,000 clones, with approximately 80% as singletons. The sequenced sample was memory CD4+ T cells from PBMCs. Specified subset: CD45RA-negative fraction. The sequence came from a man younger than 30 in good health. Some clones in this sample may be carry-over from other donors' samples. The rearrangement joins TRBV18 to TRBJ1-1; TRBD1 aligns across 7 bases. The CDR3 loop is CASSPGTVEAFF. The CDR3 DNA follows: TGTGCCAGCTCACCTGGGACAGTAGAAGCTTTCTTT.